The present TCR beta chain was sequenced within a study of cytomegalovirus exposure and HLA in healthy donors. From germline, CDR1 is SGHRS and CDR2 YFSETQ. CDR3 size: 16 residues. Trimming cost V 4 bases and J 8 bases, with 21 bases left between them. Primers included in the PCR were 60 Vbeta and 13 Jbeta primers. Measured with immunoSEQ multiplex PCR; TCRdb has only the in-frame clones, and not every one. The table records over 150,000 clones, about 63% of them present only once. The clonotype was recovered from a woman in her thirties or forties in good health and CMV-seropositive. The sample taken for sequencing was PBMCs. The rearrangement joins TRBV5-1 to TRBJ1-4; a weak D match, TRBD1 (6 bases). The CDR3 region has the DNA TGCGCCAGCAGCGAAATGAACACAGGGCTGGGGGAAAAACTGTTTTTT. Its protein is CASSEMNTGLGEKLFF.